A selection of T cell receptor beta chains follows, all from one sample in a study of T cell repertoires in cytomegalovirus infection. TCRdb independently ran MiXCR on the reads; one entry per CDR3 protein. This sample has around 440,000 distinct CDR3 sequences, with about 10% found just once. The sequencing input was PBMCs. These receptor sequences come from a human donor in good health (CMV status not recorded). Some clones in this sample may be carry-over from other donors' samples. The conserved cysteine and the conserved F or W are not part of the CDR3 here. Fields, in order: V gene, J gene, clone size, CDR3 protein. Size tells how often a clone was seen (once, few, many) or the class of an expanded clone, and some rows leave it out.

TRBV12-3/TRBV12-4,TRBJ1-6,many,ASSLANRANSPLH
TRBV2,TRBJ1-5,many,ASARYSNQPQH
TRBV19,TRBJ1-1,few,ASRSRDRGNRNTEAF
TRBV5-5,TRBJ2-7,-,ASSLAVTHSYEQY
TRBV6-1,TRBJ2-5,many,ASSEMSSQETQY
TRBV4-1,TRBJ1-1,many,ASSQNPSENTEAF
TRBV30,TRBJ2-1,-,AWSVLAEQF
TRBV6-2/TRBV6-3,TRBJ1-2,many,ASSYSGQGFLLYGYT
TRBV2,TRBJ2-7,-,ASSETVGDYEQY
TRBV19,TRBJ1-1,many,ASTFTWPPTDATEAF
TRBV19,TRBJ2-1,once,ASSEGPYNEQF
TRBV2,TRBJ1-1,few,ASSEALGGDTEAF
TRBV19,TRBJ2-3,-,ASTPDRVTDTQY
TRBV9,TRBJ1-2,few,ASSPRDLRDGYT
TRBV29-1,TRBJ2-3,many,SVYGTSGRALRTDTQY
TRBV7-9,TRBJ1-5,many,ASSFPEGPQH
TRBV7-8,TRBJ2-1,many,ASSFGREGTENEQF
TRBV6-6,TRBJ2-2,few,ASRNQNTGELF
TRBV6-2/TRBV6-3,TRBJ2-1,few,ASRHVGEQF
TRBV12-3/TRBV12-4,TRBJ1-1,few,ASRPQFLNTEAF
TRBV20-1,TRBJ2-5,many,SARDSKGWETQY
TRBV5-4,TRBJ1-1,many,ASADRPNTEAF
TRBV7-3,TRBJ2-2,many,ASSARQGVGTGELF
TRBV28,TRBJ1-5,few,ASSFRQPQH
TRBV5-1,TRBJ2-2,few,ASIKVGTGELF
TRBV7-2,TRBJ2-1,many,ASSLAGGRPSNEQF
TRBV3-1,TRBJ1-1,many,ASRDGTEAF
TRBV29-1,TRBJ1-5,-,SVRIGHYSNQPQH
TRBV29-1,TRBJ1-2,-,SVEREGVGVLGYGYT
TRBV3-1,TRBJ1-1,many,ASSQPGSGGEAF
TRBV12-3/TRBV12-4,TRBJ1-1,many,ASTESQGAEAF
TRBV11-3,TRBJ2-5,many,ASSLDGETQY
TRBV24-1,TRBJ1-5,-,TTSSTPNSQPQH
TRBV19,TRBJ1-5,-,ASSKQGDNQPQH
TRBV12-3/TRBV12-4,TRBJ1-5,many,ASSLDLVLQPQH
TRBV7-9,TRBJ2-1,many,ASSFSYEQF
TRBV5-1,TRBJ2-1,-,ASRRNRASEQF
TRBV28,TRBJ2-2,many,ASSLQGLGIAGELF
TRBV7-8,TRBJ2-5,many,ASSLQLLAINGETQY
TRBV4-2,TRBJ2-1,many,ASSQEATGSSSYNEQF
TRBV10-3,TRBJ2-2,many,AISESGTSGGELF
TRBV27,TRBJ1-4,many,ASSRGDGTNEKLF
TRBV28,TRBJ2-1,-,VSSMRGYNEQF
TRBV24-1,TRBJ2-1,-,ATSDPPLRRGVCNEQF
TRBV12-5,TRBJ2-5,many,ASGSGGGETQY